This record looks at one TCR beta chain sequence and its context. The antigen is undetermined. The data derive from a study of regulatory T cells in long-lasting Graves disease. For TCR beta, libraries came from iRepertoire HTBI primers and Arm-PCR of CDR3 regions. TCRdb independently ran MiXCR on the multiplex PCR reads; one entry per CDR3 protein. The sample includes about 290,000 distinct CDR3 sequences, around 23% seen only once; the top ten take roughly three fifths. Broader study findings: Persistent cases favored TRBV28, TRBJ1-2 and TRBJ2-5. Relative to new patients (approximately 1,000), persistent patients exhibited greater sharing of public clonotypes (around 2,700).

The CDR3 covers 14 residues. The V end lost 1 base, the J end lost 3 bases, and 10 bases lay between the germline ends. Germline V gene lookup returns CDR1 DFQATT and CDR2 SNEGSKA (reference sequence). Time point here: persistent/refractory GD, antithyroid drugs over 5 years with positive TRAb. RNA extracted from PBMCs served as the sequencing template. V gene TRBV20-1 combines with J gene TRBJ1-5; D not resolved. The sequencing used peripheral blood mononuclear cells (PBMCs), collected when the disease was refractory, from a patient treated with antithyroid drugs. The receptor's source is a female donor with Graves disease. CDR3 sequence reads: CSARGPGTNQPQHF. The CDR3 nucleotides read TGCAGTGCTAGAGGTCCTGGCACCAATCAGCCCCAGCATTTT.